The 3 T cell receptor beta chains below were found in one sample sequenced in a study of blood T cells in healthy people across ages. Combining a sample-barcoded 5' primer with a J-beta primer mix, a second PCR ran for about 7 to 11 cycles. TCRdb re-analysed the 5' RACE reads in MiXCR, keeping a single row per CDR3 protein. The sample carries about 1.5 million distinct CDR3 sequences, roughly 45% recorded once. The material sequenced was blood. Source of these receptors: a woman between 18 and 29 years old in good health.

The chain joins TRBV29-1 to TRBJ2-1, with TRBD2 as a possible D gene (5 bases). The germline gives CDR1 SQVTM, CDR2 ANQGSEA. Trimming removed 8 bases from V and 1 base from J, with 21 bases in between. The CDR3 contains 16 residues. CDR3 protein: CSTSDFYSSSYNEQFF. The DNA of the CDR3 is TGCAGCACCTCGGACTTCTACTCATCTTCCTACAATGAGCAGTTCTTC.

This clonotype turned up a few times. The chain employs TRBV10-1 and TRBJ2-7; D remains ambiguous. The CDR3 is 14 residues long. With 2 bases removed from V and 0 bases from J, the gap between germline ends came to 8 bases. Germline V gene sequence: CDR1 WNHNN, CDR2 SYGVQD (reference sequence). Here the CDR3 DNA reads TGCGCCAGCAGTGAGGACGCCAGCTCCTACGAGCAGTACTTC. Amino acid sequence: CASSEDASSYEQYF.

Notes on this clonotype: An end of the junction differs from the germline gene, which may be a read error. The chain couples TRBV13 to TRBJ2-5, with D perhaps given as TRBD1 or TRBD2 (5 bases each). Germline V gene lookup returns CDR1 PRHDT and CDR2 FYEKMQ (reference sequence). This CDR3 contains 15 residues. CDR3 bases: TGCGCCAGCAGCTTATGGGACCACCCTCAAGAGACCCAGTACTTC. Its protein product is CASSLWDHPQETQYF.